The clone carrying this TCR beta chain was seen once. TCRdb keeps only in-frame clones here, not all; method: immunoSEQ multiplex PCR. Of tens of thousands of clones listed, approximately 88% are singletons. The source of the sample is a study of control samples from healthy donors and cancer patients. The CDR3 has 15 amino acids. CDR1 and CDR2 from the germline V gene are LNHDA and SQIVND (reference sequence). Trimming removed 3 bases from V and 3 bases from J, with 12 bases in between. The receptor was derived from a woman aged 50 to 60 with lung cancer. The sequenced sample was PBMCs. The V call is TRBV19, the J call TRBJ2-1; tentative D call: TRBD2 (6 bases). DNA of the CDR3: TGTGCCAGTAGTATGGGTGGGGGGTACTACAATGAGCAGTTCTTC. Amino acid sequence: CASSMGGGYYNEQFF.